The entry that follows covers one TCR beta chain sequence. Antigen unknown. The data stem from a study of cytomegalovirus exposure and HLA in healthy donors. Data came from immunoSEQ multiplex PCR; TCRdb stores just in-frame clones and leaves some out. The sample carries 68,000 or so clones, around 97% recorded once. Germline-derived CDR1 and CDR2 are SEHNR and FQNEAQ (reference sequence). This CDR3 is built from 13 residues. J gave up 6 bases and V 9 bases, and 6 bases lay outside the gene matches. Findings and caveats of the study: The investigators catalogued 150 or so TCR beta chains as cytomegalovirus-associated. Later, an analysis found that TCR clusters from the first cohort tended to co-occur in the 95 to 150 validation repertoires. In vitro data verified three CMV-associated chains as specific for CMV antigens.

Material: PBMCs. This receptor was taken from a man aged 18 to 30 in good health and CMV-seronegative. J is TRBJ2-1 and V is TRBV7-9, with 9 bases that match TRBD1. CDR3 in amino acids: CASRTGAGNEQFF. DNA of the CDR3: TGTGCCAGTCGGACAGGGGCCGGCAATGAGCAGTTCTTC.